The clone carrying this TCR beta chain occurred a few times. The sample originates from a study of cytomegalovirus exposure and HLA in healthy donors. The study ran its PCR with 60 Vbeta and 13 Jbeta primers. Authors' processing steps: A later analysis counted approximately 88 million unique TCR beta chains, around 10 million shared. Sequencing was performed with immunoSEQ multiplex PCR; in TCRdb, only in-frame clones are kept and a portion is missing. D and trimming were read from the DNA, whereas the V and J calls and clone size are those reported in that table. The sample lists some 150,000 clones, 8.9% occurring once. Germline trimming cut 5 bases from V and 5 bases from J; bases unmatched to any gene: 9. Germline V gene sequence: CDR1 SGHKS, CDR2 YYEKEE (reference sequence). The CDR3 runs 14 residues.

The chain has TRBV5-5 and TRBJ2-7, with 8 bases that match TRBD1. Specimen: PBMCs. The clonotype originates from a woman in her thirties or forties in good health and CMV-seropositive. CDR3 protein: CASSSWDRSHEQYF. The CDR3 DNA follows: TGTGCCAGCAGTTCCTGGGACAGGTCTCACGAGCAGTACTTC.